The rows below give T cell receptor beta chains drawn from one sample of a study of T cells in Graves' hyperthyroidism and ophthalmopathy. TCRdb re-called the multiplex PCR reads with MiXCR, one entry per CDR3 protein. The data show approximately 700,000 distinct CDR3 sequences, with 16% seen just once and roughly 8% held by the top ten. Specimen: blood. The receptors were sampled from a young man with Graves' hyperthyroidism. Both conserved end residues are part of each CDR3. The order of the fields is J gene, D gene, clone size, V gene, CDR3 DNA, CDR3 protein. A D gene is named only where the DNA matches it firmly. Size tells how often a clone was seen (once, few, many) or the class of an expanded clone, and some rows leave it out.

TRBJ2-7 TRBD2 many TRBV28 TGTGCCAGCACCTCCCGTAGCGGGGGTCCCTACGAGCAGTACTTC CASTSRSGGPYEQYF
TRBJ1-1 - many TRBV2 TGTGCCAGCACGGTTAACACTGAAGCTTTCTTT CASTVNTEAFF
TRBJ2-7 - - TRBV29-1 TGCAGCGTCTCCACCAGGGCCCTGGGAGAGCAGTACTTC CSVSTRALGEQYF
TRBJ1-4 TRBD1 few TRBV12-3/TRBV12-4 TGTGCCAGCAGTTTAGATGTTGCAGGGGGCGGAGAAAAACTGTTTTTT CASSLDVAGGGEKLFF
TRBJ1-2 - - TRBV5-1 TGCGCCAGCAGCGCTTACGACAGAAGTAACTATGGCTACACCTTC CASSAYDRSNYGYTF
TRBJ2-2 - many TRBV18 TGTGCCAGCTCACCTAAGACGGAGGGCGGGGAGCTGTTTTTT CASSPKTEGGELFF
TRBJ1-1 - - TRBV3-1 TGTGCCAGCAGCCAAGTCCCGGCTGAAGCTTTCTTT CASSQVPAEAFF
TRBJ1-6 - many TRBV12-3/TRBV12-4 TGTGCCAGCAGTCCCCGGGCCTCGAGTTCACCCCTCCACTTT CASSPRASSSPLHF
TRBJ2-3 TRBD2 - TRBV7-2 TGTGCCAGCAGCCCCGGCGATGCGGGAGGATCAGATACGCAGTATTTT CASSPGDAGGSDTQYF
TRBJ2-2 TRBD1 few TRBV6-2/TRBV6-3 TGTGCCAGCAGTTACTCTCAAGGGGGCGGAAACACCGGGGAGCTGTTTTTT CASSYSQGGGNTGELFF
TRBJ1-2 - few TRBV24-1 TGTGCCACCAGTGATAGAGCAAGTATCTATGGCTACACCTTC CATSDRASIYGYTF
TRBJ1-1 TRBD1 - TRBV27 TGTGCCAGCAGTTTGGGACAGCACCCCACTGAAGCTTTCTTT CASSLGQHPTEAFF
TRBJ2-3 TRBD2 few TRBV18 TGTGCCAGCTCACCTTCAACTCTTAGCGGGGAGAGCACAGATACGCAGTATTTT CASSPSTLSGESTDTQYF
TRBJ2-7 - - TRBV4-1 TGCGCCAGCAGCCAAGATTGGGGCGACGCGAGCTCCTACGAGCAGTACTTC CASSQDWGDASSYEQYF
TRBJ2-1 - few TRBV7-3 TGTGCCAGCAGCTCCTATAGCGGCCCTTCCTACAATGAGCAGTTCTTC CASSSYSGPSYNEQFF
TRBJ2-6 TRBD1 few TRBV2 TGTGCCAGCAGCCTCGAAGGGGGCCCCTCTGGGGCCAACGTCCTGACTTTC CASSLEGGPSGANVLTF
TRBJ2-1 - - TRBV11-2 TGTGCCAGCAGCTCCACAGGGGGGGATGAGCAGTTCTTC CASSSTGGDEQFF
TRBJ2-1 TRBD1 - TRBV20-1 TGCAGTGCTAGTAGCTCGGGACAGGACTACAATGAGCAGTTCTTC CSASSSGQDYNEQFF
TRBJ2-3 - - TRBV24-1 TGTGCCACCAGTGATTTGAAGAGCACAGATACGCAGTATTTT CATSDLKSTDTQYF
TRBJ2-7 TRBD1 - TRBV20-1 TGCAGTGCCACAAAGTCCCGCCGGACAGGGCTCTACGAGCAGTACTTC CSATKSRRTGLYEQYF
TRBJ2-7 TRBD2 few TRBV29-1 TGCAGCGCGGCCGGTAGTTCCGGGACTAGCGGTACTAGCTCCTACGAGCAGTACTTC CSAAGSSGTSGTSSYEQYF
TRBJ2-3 TRBD2 many TRBV12-3/TRBV12-4 TGTGCCAGCGGTTCGGGACTAGGGGTCGCAGATACGCAGTATTTT CASGSGLGVADTQYF
TRBJ1-1 - many TRBV5-1 TGCGCCAGCAGCATCGATCCAGGGAGGACTGAAGCTTTCTTT CASSIDPGRTEAFF
TRBJ2-1 TRBD2 - TRBV6-2/TRBV6-3 TGTGCCAGCAGTTCCGGGAGGGCCTACGATGAGCAGTTCTTC CASSSGRAYDEQFF
TRBJ2-3 - - TRBV6-2/TRBV6-3 TGTGCCAGCAGTTGGGTTACTAGTCCCATACAAGCAGATACGCAGTATTTT CASSWVTSPIQADTQYF
TRBJ1-2 - - TRBV5-1 TGCGCCAGCAGCTTGGACTTTCAGGGGAACTATGGCTACACCTTC CASSLDFQGNYGYTF
TRBJ2-5 - - TRBV10-2 TGCGCCAGCAGTGATGTTGGGGGGACGGAGACCCAGTACTTC CASSDVGGTETQYF
TRBJ1-1 - - TRBV29-1 TGCAGCGTTGAAGGGTCAGGGAACACTGAAGCTTTCTTT CSVEGSGNTEAFF
TRBJ2-1 - - TRBV30 TGTGCCTGGAGCTCCTTCGGGGGTGAGCAGTTCTTC CAWSSFGGEQFF
TRBJ2-1 TRBD2 few TRBV7-8 TGTGCCAGCAGCGCAACTAGCGCTGGGAACAATGAGCAGTTCTTC CASSATSAGNNEQFF
TRBJ2-3 - few TRBV2 TGTGCCAGCAAGGGGGACAATTGGCTTAAGCAGTATTTT CASKGDNWLKQYF
TRBJ2-1 TRBD2 - TRBV5-1 TGCGCCAGCAGCTTGACTAGCGGGAGGCACTACAATGAGCAGTTCTTC CASSLTSGRHYNEQFF
TRBJ2-1 - - TRBV6-2/TRBV6-3 TGTGCCAGCAGCCAAACCCCCTGGGGGAACTACAATGAGCAGTTCTTC CASSQTPWGNYNEQFF
TRBJ2-7 - - TRBV29-1 TGCAGCGGAACCGGGACAAATTACGAGCAGTACTTC CSGTGTNYEQYF
TRBJ2-7 TRBD2 - TRBV20-1 TGCAGTGCTAGAGATGGGGAGGGAATCTACGAGCAGTACTTC CSARDGEGIYEQYF